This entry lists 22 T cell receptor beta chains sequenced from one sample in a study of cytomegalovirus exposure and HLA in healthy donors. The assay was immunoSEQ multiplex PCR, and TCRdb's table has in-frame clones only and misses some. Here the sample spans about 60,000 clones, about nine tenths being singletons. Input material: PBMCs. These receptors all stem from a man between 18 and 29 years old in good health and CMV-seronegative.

The DNA of the CDR3 is TGTGCCAGCAGCCGAGGGTTTTTTAGCACAGATACGCAGTATTTT. Encoded protein: CASSRGFFSTDTQYF. The genes are TRBV5-6 and TRBJ2-3; possibly TRBD2 for D (5 bases). Looked up from germline, CDR1 is SGHDT and CDR2 is YYEEEE. The germline V and J ends were trimmed by 4 bases and 0 bases, with 12 bases remaining between them. CDR3 length equals 15 residues.

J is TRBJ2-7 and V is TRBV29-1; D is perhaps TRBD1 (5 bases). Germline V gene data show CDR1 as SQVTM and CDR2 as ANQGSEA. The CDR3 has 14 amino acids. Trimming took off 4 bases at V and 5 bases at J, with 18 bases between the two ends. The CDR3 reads CSVAGGRVYDEQYF. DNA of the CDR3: TGCAGCGTTGCCGGCGGCAGGGTTTACGACGAGCAGTACTTC.

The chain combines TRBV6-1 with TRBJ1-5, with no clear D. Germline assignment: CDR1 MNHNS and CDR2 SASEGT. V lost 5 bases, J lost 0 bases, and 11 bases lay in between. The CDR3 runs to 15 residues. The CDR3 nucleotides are TGTGCCAGCAGTTCCACAGATTATAGCAATCAGCCCCAGCATTTT. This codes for CASSSTDYSNQPQHF.

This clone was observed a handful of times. The CDR3, as DNA: TGTGCCAGTAGTATGAGGGCGGCGGGGTATCAGCCCCAGCATTTT. Translating it yields CASSMRAAGYQPQHF. The gene calls are TRBV19 and TRBJ1-5; D unclear. The CDR3 contains 15 residues. V lost 3 bases to trimming and J lost 5 bases, with 14 bases between them. The V gene's germline CDR1 is LNHDA and CDR2 SQIVND (reference sequence).

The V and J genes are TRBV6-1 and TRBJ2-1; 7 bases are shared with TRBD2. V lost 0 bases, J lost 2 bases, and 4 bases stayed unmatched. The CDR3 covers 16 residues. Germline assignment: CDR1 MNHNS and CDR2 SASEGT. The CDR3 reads CASSEALAVTYNEQFF. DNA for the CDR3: TGTGCCAGCAGTGAAGCCCTAGCGGTAACCTACAATGAGCAGTTCTTC.

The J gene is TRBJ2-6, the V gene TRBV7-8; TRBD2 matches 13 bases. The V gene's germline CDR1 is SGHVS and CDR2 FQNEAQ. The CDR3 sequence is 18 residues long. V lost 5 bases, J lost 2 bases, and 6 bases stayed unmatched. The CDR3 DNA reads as TGTGCCAGCAGCCCGACTAGCGGGAGGATTCCTGGGGCCAACGTCCTGACTTTC. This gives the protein CASSPTSGRIPGANVLTF.

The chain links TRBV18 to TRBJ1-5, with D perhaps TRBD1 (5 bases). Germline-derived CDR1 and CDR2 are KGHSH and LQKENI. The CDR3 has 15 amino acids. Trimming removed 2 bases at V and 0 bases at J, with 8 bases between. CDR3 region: CASSPGASSNQPQHF. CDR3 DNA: TGTGCCAGCTCACCAGGGGCCAGTAGCAATCAGCCCCAGCATTTT.

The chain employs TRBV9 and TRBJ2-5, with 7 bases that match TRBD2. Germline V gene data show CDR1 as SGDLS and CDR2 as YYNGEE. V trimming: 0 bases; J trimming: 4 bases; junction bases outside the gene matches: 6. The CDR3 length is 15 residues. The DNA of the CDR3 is TGTGCCAGCAGCGTAGCTACGGGGGGTGCAGAGACCCAGTACTTC. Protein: CASSVATGGAETQYF.

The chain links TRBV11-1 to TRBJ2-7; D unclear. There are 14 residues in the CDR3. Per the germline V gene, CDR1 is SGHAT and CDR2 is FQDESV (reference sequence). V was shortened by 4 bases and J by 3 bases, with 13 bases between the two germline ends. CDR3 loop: CASSSDIQNYEQYF. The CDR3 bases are TGTGCCAGCAGCTCTGACATACAAAACTACGAGCAGTACTTC.

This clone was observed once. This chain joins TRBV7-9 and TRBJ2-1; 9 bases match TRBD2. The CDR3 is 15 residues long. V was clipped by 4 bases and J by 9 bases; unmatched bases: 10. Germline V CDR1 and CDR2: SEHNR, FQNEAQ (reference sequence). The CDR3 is CASSSQGGRDGEQFF. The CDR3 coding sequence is TGTGCCAGCAGCTCCCAGGGCGGGAGGGATGGTGAGCAGTTCTTC.

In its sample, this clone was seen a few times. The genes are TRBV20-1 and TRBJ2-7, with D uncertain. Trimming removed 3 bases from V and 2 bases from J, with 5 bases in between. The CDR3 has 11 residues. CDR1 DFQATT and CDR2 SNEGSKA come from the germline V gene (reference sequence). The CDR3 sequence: CSASLAYEQYF. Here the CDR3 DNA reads TGCAGTGCTAGTCTCGCCTACGAGCAGTACTTC.

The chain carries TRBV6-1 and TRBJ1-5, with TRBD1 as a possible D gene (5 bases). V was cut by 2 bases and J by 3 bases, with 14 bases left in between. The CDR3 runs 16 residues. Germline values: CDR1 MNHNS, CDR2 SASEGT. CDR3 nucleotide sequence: TGTGCCAGCAGTGAAACAGGATTGTCGATCAATCAGCCCCAGCATTTT. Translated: CASSETGLSINQPQHF.

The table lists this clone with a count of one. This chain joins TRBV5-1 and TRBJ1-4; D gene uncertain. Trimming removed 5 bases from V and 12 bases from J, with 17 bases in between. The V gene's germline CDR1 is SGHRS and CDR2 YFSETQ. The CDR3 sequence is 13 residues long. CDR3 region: CASRTEQTIELFF. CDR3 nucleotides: TGCGCCAGCAGGACGGAGCAAACCATAGAACTGTTTTTT. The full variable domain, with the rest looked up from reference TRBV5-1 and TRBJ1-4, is KAGVTQTPRYLIKTRGQQVTLSCSPISGHRSVSWYQQTPGQGLQFLFEYFSETQRNKGNFPGRFSGRQFSNSRSEMNVSTLELGDSALYLCASRTEQTIELFFGSGTQLSVL.

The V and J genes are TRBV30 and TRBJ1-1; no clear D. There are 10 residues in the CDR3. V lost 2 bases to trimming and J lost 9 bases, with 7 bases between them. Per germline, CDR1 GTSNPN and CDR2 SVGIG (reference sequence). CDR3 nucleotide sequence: TGTGCCTGGAGTCGTGAGAAAGCTTTCTTT. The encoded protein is CAWSREKAFF.

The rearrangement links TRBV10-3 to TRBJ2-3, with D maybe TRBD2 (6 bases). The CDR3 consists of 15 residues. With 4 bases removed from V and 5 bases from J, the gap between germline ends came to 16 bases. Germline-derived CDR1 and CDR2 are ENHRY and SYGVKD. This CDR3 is CAISAHDGGGDTQYF. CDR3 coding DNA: TGTGCCATCAGTGCTCATGACGGGGGAGGAGATACGCAGTATTTT.

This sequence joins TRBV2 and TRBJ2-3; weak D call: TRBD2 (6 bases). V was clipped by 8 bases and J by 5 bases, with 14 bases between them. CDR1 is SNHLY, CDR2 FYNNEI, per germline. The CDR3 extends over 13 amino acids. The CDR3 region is CASGGKVGDTQYF. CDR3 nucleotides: TGTGCCAGCGGGGGGAAGGTAGGAGATACGCAGTATTTT.

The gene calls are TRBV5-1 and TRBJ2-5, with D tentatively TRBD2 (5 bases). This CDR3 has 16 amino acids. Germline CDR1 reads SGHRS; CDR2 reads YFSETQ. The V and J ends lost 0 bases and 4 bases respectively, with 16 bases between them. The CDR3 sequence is CASSLGRSGNPETQYF. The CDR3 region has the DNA TGCGCCAGCAGCTTGGGGCGGTCGGGGAACCCAGAGACCCAGTACTTC.

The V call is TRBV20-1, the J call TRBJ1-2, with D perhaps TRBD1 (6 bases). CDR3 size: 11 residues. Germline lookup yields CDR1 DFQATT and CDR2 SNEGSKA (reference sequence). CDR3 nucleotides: TGCAGAATAACAGGGAACTATGGCTACACCTTC. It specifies CRITGNYGYTF.

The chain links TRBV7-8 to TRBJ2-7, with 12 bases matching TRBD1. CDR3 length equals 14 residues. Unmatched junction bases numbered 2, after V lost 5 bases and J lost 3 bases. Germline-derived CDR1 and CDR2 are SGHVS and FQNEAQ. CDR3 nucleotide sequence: TGTGCCAGCAGCCGGGACAGGGGGCTCTACGAGCAGTACTTC. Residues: CASSRDRGLYEQYF.

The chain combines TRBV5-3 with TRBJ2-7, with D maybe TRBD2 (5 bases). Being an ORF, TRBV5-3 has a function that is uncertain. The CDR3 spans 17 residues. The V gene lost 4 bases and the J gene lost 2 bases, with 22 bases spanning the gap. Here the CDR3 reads CARSPRKTGIWAYEQYF. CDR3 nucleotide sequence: TGTGCCAGAAGCCCAAGAAAGACCGGGATTTGGGCCTACGAGCAGTACTTC.

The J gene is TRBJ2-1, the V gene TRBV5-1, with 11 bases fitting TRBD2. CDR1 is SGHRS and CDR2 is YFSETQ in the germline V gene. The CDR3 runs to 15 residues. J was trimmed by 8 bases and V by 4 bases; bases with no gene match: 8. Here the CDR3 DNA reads TGCGCCAGCAGCGTACTAGCGGGAGTGGTCGATGAGCAGTTCTTC. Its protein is CASSVLAGVVDEQFF.

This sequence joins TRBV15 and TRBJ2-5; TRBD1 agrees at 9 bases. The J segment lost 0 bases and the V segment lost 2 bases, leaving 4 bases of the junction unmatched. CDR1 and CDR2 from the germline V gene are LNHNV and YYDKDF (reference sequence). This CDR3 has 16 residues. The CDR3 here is CATSRLGQGNQETQYF. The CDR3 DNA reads TGTGCCACCAGCAGATTGGGACAGGGTAACCAAGAGACCCAGTACTTC.